This TCR beta chain was documented in a study of T-cell memory formation after mild COVID-19 (dated by TCRdb to the early 2020s). General notes on the study: TCR sequence clusters from the two donors were found to be largely donor specific. In a couple of donors, T-cell clones that expanded and contracted after mild COVID-19 were followed by sequencing TCRalpha and TCRbeta repertoires longitudinally. The cohort comprised two young, previously healthy adult volunteers, one female and one male. Points the paper makes about the study in general: Clones that contracted from day 15 to 85 showed balanced CD4/CD8 phenotypes, whereas a second wave of clones that expanded from day 15 to 37 leaned towards CD4+. Contracting CD4+ clones turned up mainly in the CM and EM memory subsets, whereas EMRA was where CD8+ clones were enriched. Whether the second-wave clones peaking on day 37 were SARS-CoV-2 specific was not confirmed. Only a couple of mild cases were covered by the study, and larger cohorts that include severe cases with pre-infection samples were considered necessary. Some responding clones were detected in pre-infection memory, suggesting pre-existing cross-reactive memory T cells joined the SARS-CoV-2 response.

Trimming removed 3 bases from V and 4 bases from J; the gene matches leave 8 bases unexplained. CDR1 and CDR2 are read off the germline V gene as MGHRA and YSYEKL. Measured from the cysteine to the phenylalanine, the CDR3 is 15 residues long. The retained sequence is limited to the CDR3, 45 bases, with the frame set at the first base. TCRdb names Illumina NovaSeq 6000 as the instrument used. cDNA libraries for TCRalpha and TCRbeta were prepared by 5'RACE using constant-segment primers, with sample barcodes and unique molecular identifiers added. RNA was extracted from every sample with Trizol reagent. Libraries were amplified in two PCR steps, with a second sample barcode and Illumina TruSeq adapters added in the second step. Libraries were sequenced on an Illumina NovaSeq with 2 x 150 bp paired-end reads. As for how the authors treated the data: With migec v1.2.7, reads were demultiplexed and then collapsed into UMI-guided consensus sequences. Using mixcr v2.1.11, UMI consensuses were aligned to TRA and TRB V and J templates and then assembled into clonotypes. Expanded or contracted clonotypes were those called significant by both edgeR and NoisET, with noise models trained on biological replicates. edgeR calls used a false discovery rate-adjusted p below 0.01 and a log2 fold-change threshold of 1. As an exploratory analysis of dynamics, max-normalized trajectories of the 1000 most abundant clonotypes were examined by PCA with hierarchical clustering. The CD4 or CD8 phenotype of responding clones was assigned using the separately sequenced CD4+ and CD8+ repertoires. Through fastp at Q25 and MiXCR, TCRdb rebuilt clones from the public reads, retaining in-frame beta chains. Rows are unified per CDR3 protein, each entry keeping the most common DNA and genes. The V and J calls and clone size are TCRdb's, not the authors'. This sample comprises 250,000 to 300,000 distinct CDR3 sequences, about 16% of them detected only once. About a fifth of the sample rests with the top ten.

Details on this clonotype: Its binding antigen is unknown. Nothing much larger sits one base from this clone, and base qualities are not available.

Ficoll-Paque density gradient centrifugation was used to isolate PBMCs. The chain couples TRBV4-1 to TRBJ2-5; TRBD1 matches 7 bases in the middle. Sequencing was done on a sample of PBMCs or a T cell subset sorted from them (not recorded which). The clonotype originates from a man younger than 35 who had mild COVID-19 (a few samples of this study predate the infection). The sample titles of this study are shuffled in the database, so cell type and time point are left out; the donor was told from shared clones. The DNA is as follows: TGCGCCAGCAGCCACCATGGGACAGTTTTAGAGACCCAGTACTTC. Its coded protein is CASSHHGTVLETQYF.